A single sample gave rise to the 21 T cell receptor beta chains below, sequenced in a study of human T cells and chemical hapten exposure. Time point specified: patch test 1, 2 weeks after DPC sensitization. Treatment indicated: therapeutic diphenylcyclopropenone sensitization with weekly scalp DPC. TCRdb passed the RACE reads through MiXCR, listing each CDR3 protein once. The sample holds roughly 98,000 distinct CDR3 sequences; 9.5% to 15% are singletons and the top ten take roughly 2.1%. Source: whole blood, taken in connection with sensitization to the hapten diphenylcyclopropenone (DPC). Every receptor here comes from a middle-aged woman with alopecia areata. Some clones in this sample may be carry-over from other donors' samples.

The rearrangement joins TRBV27 to TRBJ2-1; 10 positions agree with TRBD2. The CDR3 runs 14 residues. With 3 bases clipped from V and 5 bases from J, the junction kept 1 base outside the gene matches. CDR1 and CDR2 (germline): MNHEY, SMNVEV (reference sequence). CDR3 DNA: TGTGCCAGCAGTTTCCTAGCGGGAGACAATGAGCAGTTCTTC. The encoded protein is CASSFLAGDNEQFF.

The rearrangement joins TRBV28 to TRBJ1-5; no firm D call. Germline V lookup: CDR1 MDHEN, CDR2 SYDVKM. With 8 bases removed from V and 7 bases from J, the gap between germline ends came to 9 bases. The CDR3 runs to 11 residues. The CDR3 protein is CASATGQPQHF. The CDR3 DNA is TGTGCCAGCGCCACCGGCCAGCCCCAGCATTTT.

The rearrangement links TRBV29-1 to TRBJ2-7; 10 positions agree with TRBD1. The ends lost 3 bases at V and 3 bases at J; junction bases unmatched: 14. Germline loops: CDR1 SQVTM, CDR2 ANQGSEA. CDR3 length: 17 amino acids. The CDR3 is CSVETGGSSGLSYEQYF. The CDR3 coding sequence is TGCAGCGTTGAGACAGGGGGCTCTAGCGGGCTCAGCTACGAGCAGTACTTC.

J is TRBJ2-7 and V is TRBV9, with 7 bases fitting TRBD2. The germline V gene has CDR1 SGDLS and CDR2 YYNGEE. The CDR3 loop spans 14 amino acids. The junction had 4 bases not matched to a gene; V was cut back by 0 bases and J by 4 bases. The CDR3 DNA sequence: TGTGCCAGCAGCGTAGTTCCTAGCGGATACGAGCAGTACTTC. Protein: CASSVVPSGYEQYF.

This clonotype came up a few times. The chain combines TRBV9 with TRBJ1-1, with TRBD1 as a possible D gene (5 bases). Germline assignment: CDR1 SGDLS and CDR2 YYNGEE. The CDR3 loop spans 14 amino acids. Trimming removed 4 bases from V and 1 base from J, with 11 bases in between. In DNA form, the CDR3 reads TGTGCCAGCAGCCCAAGGGGCGCGAACACTGAAGCTTTCTTT. It is translated as CASSPRGANTEAFF.

This chain links TRBV19 with TRBJ2-3; no reliable D call. Germline values: CDR1 LNHDA, CDR2 SQIVND (reference sequence). Between the trimmed V and J ends, which lost 9 bases and 4 bases, there was a span of 23 bases. This CDR3 comprises 16 residues. The CDR3 is CASRPDPPGPSDTQYF. The DNA for the CDR3 is TGTGCCAGCCGACCCGACCCCCCGGGTCCCTCAGATACGCAGTATTTT.

This clonotype appeared many times. The chain has TRBV20-1 and TRBJ1-5; TRBD1 is a possible D gene (6 bases). CDR1 DFQATT and CDR2 SNEGSKA come from the germline V gene (reference sequence). The germline V and J ends were trimmed by 6 bases and 2 bases, with 14 bases remaining between them. This CDR3 has 14 residues. CDR3 DNA: TGCAGTGCCCCCGGGGGGCAGGGCAATCAGCCCCAGCATTTT. Protein: CSAPGGQGNQPQHF.

This clonotype was counted many times. The gene calls are TRBV29-1 and TRBJ1-5, with TRBD1 as a possible D gene (6 bases). Germline loops: CDR1 SQVTM, CDR2 ANQGSEA. Trimming pared 6 bases from V and 7 bases from J, leaving 19 bases between. The CDR3 is 14 residues long. The CDR3 spells CSVTYRDSAQPQHF. CDR3 nucleotides: TGCAGCGTAACCTACAGGGATTCGGCGCAGCCCCAGCATTTT.

The genes are TRBV9 and TRBJ1-5; D remains ambiguous. Trimming stripped 7 bases from V and 15 bases from J, with 26 bases between. The CDR3 extends over 14 amino acids. The germline gives CDR1 SGDLS, CDR2 YYNGEE. CDR3 sequence reads: CASLLPKDTLPGHF. Here the CDR3 DNA reads TGTGCCAGCCTGTTACCCAAAGACACCCTTCCTGGGCATTTT. The entire variable domain, with the rest obtained from reference TRBV9 and TRBJ1-5, is as follows: DSGVTQTPKHLITATGQRVTLRCSPRSGDLSVYWYQQSLDQGLQFLIQYYNGEERAKGNILERFSAQQFPDLHSELNLSSLELGDSALYFCASLLPKDTLPGHFGDGTRLSIL.

The rearrangement links TRBV30 to TRBJ1-1; weak D call: TRBD1 (6 bases). Trimming left V 5 bases short and J 5 bases short, with 15 bases between. CDR3 length: 13 amino acids. Germline V gives CDR1 GTSNPN, CDR2 SVGIG (reference sequence). The CDR3 loop is CAWAGEGDTEAFF. The CDR3 DNA is TGTGCCTGGGCAGGGGAAGGGGATACTGAAGCTTTCTTT.

The chain carries TRBV29-1 and TRBJ2-7, with a weak D call TRBD1 (5 bases). V was pared by 3 bases and J by 4 bases, with 10 bases between. Germline V gene lookup returns CDR1 SQVTM and CDR2 ANQGSEA. The CDR3 covers 12 residues. DNA of the CDR3: TGCAGCGTTGAGGGCAGGGCGTACGAGCAGTACTTC. Translation: CSVEGRAYEQYF.

V gene TRBV11-1 combines with J gene TRBJ1-2, with a possible D match to TRBD1 (6 bases). Looked up from germline, CDR1 is SGHAT and CDR2 is FQDESV (reference sequence). CDR3 length: 13 amino acids. Trimming took 6 bases from V and 4 from J, leaving 12 bases between them. In DNA, the CDR3 is TGTGCCAGCAGTTCGGACAGCATCTATGGCTACACCTTC. This gives the protein CASSSDSIYGYTF.

V and J are TRBV3-1 and TRBJ2-1; tentatively, D is TRBD2 (6 bases). V shed 3 bases and J shed 1 base, with 13 bases lying between them. The germline V gene encodes CDR1 LGHDT and CDR2 YNNKEL (reference sequence). This CDR3 is 16 amino acids long. This chain's CDR3 is CASSHPLATSYNEQFF. The CDR3 nucleotides read TGTGCCAGCAGCCATCCTCTAGCGACTTCCTACAATGAGCAGTTCTTC.

The rearrangement joins TRBV4-3 to TRBJ2-2, with 9 bases lining up with TRBD1. From germline, CDR1 is LGHNA and CDR2 YSLEER. The V segment lost 1 base and the J segment 5 bases; nucleotides outside the gene matches: 5. The CDR3 contains 16 residues. The CDR3 nucleotides are TGCGCCAGCAGCCAAGCGGGACAGGGTGGAACCGGGGAGCTGTTTTTT. Protein product: CASSQAGQGGTGELFF.

The chain recombines TRBV28 with TRBJ2-7; D may be TRBD1 (6 bases). Trimming took off 2 bases at V and 6 bases at J, with 17 bases between the two ends. Germline V gives CDR1 MDHEN, CDR2 SYDVKM. CDR3 length: 15 amino acids. This chain's CDR3 is CASSLPDSLRAEQYF. Here the CDR3 DNA reads TGTGCCAGCAGTTTACCGGACAGTTTGAGGGCCGAGCAGTACTTC.

V is TRBV11-2 and J is TRBJ2-2, with 7 bases identical to TRBD2. V was pared by 5 bases and J by 4 bases, with 7 bases of the junction left unmatched. This CDR3 is 15 amino acids long. The V gene's germline CDR1 is SGHAT and CDR2 FQNNGV. CDR3 bases: TGTGCCAGCAGCCAGGCGGGAGAGGCCACCGGGGAGCTGTTTTTT. It translates to CASSQAGEATGELFF.

This clonotype occurred a few times. The chain uses TRBV14 and TRBJ1-2; D gene unclear. With 2 bases removed from V and 1 base from J, the gap between germline ends came to 23 bases. The CDR3 runs to 19 residues. Germline CDR1 reads SGHDN; CDR2 reads FVKESK. The CDR3 here is CASSQYRHSRRSLNYGYTF. CDR3 DNA: TGTGCCAGCAGCCAATATCGTCACAGTAGGAGGTCACTTAACTATGGCTACACCTTC.

This clonotype was recorded a few times. The gene calls are TRBV9 and TRBJ2-4; 14 bases line up with TRBD2. Germline loops: CDR1 SGDLS, CDR2 YYNGEE. This CDR3 comprises 19 residues. V lost 3 bases and J lost 3; bases outside the gene matches: 11. CDR3 DNA: TGTGCCAGCAGCGCCAATCCGGGACTAGCGGGAGTTGGCAAAAACATTCAGTACTTC. It is translated as CASSANPGLAGVGKNIQYF.

V is TRBV7-9 and J is TRBJ2-1; D may be TRBD1 (6 bases). V shed 3 bases and J shed 5 bases, with 11 bases lying between them. Germline V gene lookup returns CDR1 SEHNR and CDR2 FQNEAQ (reference sequence). CDR3 length equals 14 residues. CDR3 residues: CASSFDRSDNEQFF. CDR3 coding DNA: TGTGCCAGCAGCTTCGACAGGAGCGACAATGAGCAGTTCTTC.

This clonotype was seen more than once but under ten times. The chain recombines TRBV20-1 with TRBJ1-2; 7 bases are shared with TRBD1. There are 14 residues in the CDR3. In germline, CDR1 is DFQATT, CDR2 SNEGSKA (reference sequence). Unmatched junction bases numbered 9, after V lost 5 bases and J lost 3 bases. The CDR3 loop is CSARRQGIDYGYTF. The CDR3 bases are TGCAGTGCTCGTCGACAGGGTATCGACTATGGCTACACCTTC.

This clonotype was recorded a few times. This chain connects TRBV2 to TRBJ1-1; D not resolved. The CDR3 covers 13 residues. Between the trimmed V and J ends, which lost 6 bases and 3 bases, there was a span of 11 bases. The germline V gene encodes CDR1 SNHLY and CDR2 FYNNEI. CDR3 region: CASSEDGYTEAFF. The DNA for the CDR3 is TGTGCCAGCAGCGAGGACGGTTACACTGAAGCTTTCTTT. Drawing the rest from reference TRBV2 and TRBJ1-1, the complete variable domain is EPEVTQTPSHQVTQMGQEVILRCVPISNHLYFYWYRQILGQKVEFLVSFYNNEISEKSEIFDDQFSVERPDGSNFTLKIRSTKLEDSAMYFCASSEDGYTEAFFGQGTRLTVV.